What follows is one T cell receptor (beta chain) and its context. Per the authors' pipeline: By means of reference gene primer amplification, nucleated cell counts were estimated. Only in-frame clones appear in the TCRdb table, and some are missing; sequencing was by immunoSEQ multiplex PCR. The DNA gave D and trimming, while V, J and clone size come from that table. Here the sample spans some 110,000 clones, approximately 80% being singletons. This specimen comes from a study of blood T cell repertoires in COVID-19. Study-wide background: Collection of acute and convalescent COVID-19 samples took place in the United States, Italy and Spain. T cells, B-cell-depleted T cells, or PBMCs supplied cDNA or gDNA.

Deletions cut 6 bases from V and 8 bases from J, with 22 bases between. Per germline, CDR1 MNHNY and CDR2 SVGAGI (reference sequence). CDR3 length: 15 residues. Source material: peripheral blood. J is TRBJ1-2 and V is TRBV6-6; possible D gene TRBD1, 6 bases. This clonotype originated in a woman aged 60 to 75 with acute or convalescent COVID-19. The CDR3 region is CASSATGHPYGGYTF. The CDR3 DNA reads TGTGCCAGCAGCGCTACAGGGCATCCCTATGGGGGCTACACCTTC.